Shown below are 21 T cell receptor beta chains from a single sample sequenced in a study of T cell responses to AZD1222 COVID-19 vaccine. TCRdb's copy holds only in-frame clones and misses some; the assay was immunoSEQ multiplex PCR. Among some 150,000 clones, approximately 93% were seen once, and the ten largest hold over 4%. The source material was peripheral blood, sampled on day 0 of AZD1222 vaccination. The receptors were gathered from an adult in good health.

This chain joins TRBV2 and TRBJ1-5; unclear D gene. The CDR3 extends over 14 amino acids. Trimming shortened V by 4 bases and J by 3 bases, and 10 bases separated the two germline ends. Per germline, CDR1 SNHLY and CDR2 FYNNEI. Here the CDR3 DNA reads TGTGCCAGCAGTGTCCAGAGGATCAATCAGCCCCAGCATTTT. Translating it yields CASSVQRINQPQHF.

The chain employs TRBV6-5 and TRBJ2-1; D possibly corresponds to TRBD1 (6 bases). Germline lookup yields CDR1 MNHEY and CDR2 SVGAGI. The CDR3 contains 14 residues. Trimming took off 6 bases at V and 4 bases at J, with 13 bases between the two ends. The CDR3 loop is CASRTHREYNEQFF. CDR3 in DNA: TGTGCCAGCAGAACACACAGGGAGTACAATGAGCAGTTCTTC.

The V and J genes are TRBV5-1 and TRBJ1-1; D is unclear. V was pared by 0 bases and J by 3 bases, with 9 bases between. CDR3 length: 14 amino acids. The germline CDR1 and CDR2 sequences are SGHRS and YFSETQ. CDR3 region: CASSLASEDTEAFF. CDR3 nucleotide sequence: TGCGCCAGCAGCTTGGCCAGTGAGGACACTGAAGCTTTCTTT.

This chain links TRBV25-1 with TRBJ1-1; 7 bases fit TRBD1. Germline V gives CDR1 MGHDK, CDR2 SYGVNS. This CDR3 has 15 amino acids. V trimming: 1 base; J trimming: 6 bases; junction bases outside the gene matches: 8. Written as DNA, the CDR3 is TGTGCCAGCAGTGAATTTCGAGGGGGCGGTTCTGAAGCTTTCTTT. Amino acids: CASSEFRGGGSEAFF.

J is TRBJ2-5 and V is TRBV7-8; unclear D gene. CDR1 and CDR2 from the germline V gene are SGHVS and FQNEAQ. V was cut by 1 base and J by 3 bases, with 9 bases left in between. The CDR3 is made up of 14 amino acids. The CDR3 reads CASSLVLRKETQYF. The CDR3 region has the DNA TGTGCCAGCAGCTTAGTCCTCCGTAAAGAGACCCAGTACTTC.

V is TRBV27 and J is TRBJ1-4; no definite D call. CDR1 and CDR2 from the germline V gene are MNHEY and SMNVEV (reference sequence). CDR3 length: 14 residues. V was pared by 4 bases and J by 5 bases, with 11 bases between. CDR3 bases: TGTGCCAGCAGTTCCGTCCTGGGGAATGAAAAACTGTTTTTT. It specifies CASSSVLGNEKLFF.

The V gene is TRBV10-3, the J gene TRBJ2-3; possible D gene TRBD2, 5 bases. Per germline, CDR1 ENHRY and CDR2 SYGVKD. With 3 bases removed from V and 1 base from J, the gap between germline ends came to 11 bases. This CDR3 spans 15 amino acids. Here the CDR3 DNA reads TGTGCCATCAGTGAAGGGCTAGCCCGCACAGATACGCAGTATTTT. As protein: CAISEGLARTDTQYF.

This chain joins TRBV19 and TRBJ1-2; D perhaps matches TRBD1 (6 bases). From germline, CDR1 is LNHDA and CDR2 SQIVND (reference sequence). The V gene lost 7 bases and the J gene lost 4 bases, with 13 bases spanning the gap. This CDR3 is built from 13 residues. CDR3: CASTQQGPYGYTF. Here the CDR3 DNA reads TGTGCCAGTACCCAACAGGGACCCTATGGCTACACCTTC.

The chain employs TRBV28 and TRBJ1-6, with D hard to call. The V end lost 2 bases, the J end lost 0 bases, and 14 bases lay between the germline ends. Germline V CDR1 and CDR2: MDHEN, SYDVKM. This CDR3 is 18 amino acids long. The CDR3 bases are TGTGCCAGCAGTTTAGGGATCGGTTCCGGCTCCTATAATTCACCCCTCCACTTT. It specifies CASSLGIGSGSYNSPLHF.

The J gene is TRBJ2-6, the V gene TRBV27; TRBD1 matches 8 bases. Germline CDR1 MNHEY, CDR2 SMNVEV (reference sequence). This CDR3 is 17 amino acids long. V lost 9 bases and J lost 0; bases outside the gene matches: 10. The CDR3 sequence is CASRPRTGPSGANVLTF. The CDR3, as DNA: TGTGCCAGTCGCCCTCGGACAGGGCCCTCTGGGGCCAACGTCCTGACTTTC. Filled out from reference TRBV27 and TRBJ2-6, the complete variable domain reads EAQVTQNPRYLITVTGKKLTVTCSQNMNHEYMSWYRQDPGLGLRQIYYSMNVEVTDKGDVPEGYKVSRKEKRNFPLILESPSPNQTSLYFCASRPRTGPSGANVLTFGAGSRLTVL.

The CDR3 loop is CGSGTGMIGELFF. The CDR3 DNA reads as TGTGGATCCGGGACAGGGATGATCGGGGAGCTGTTTTTT. The chain is built from TRBV6-5 and TRBJ2-2, with TRBD1 identical over 9 bases. The CDR3 has 13 residues. Germline assignment: CDR1 MNHEY and CDR2 SVGAGI.

CDR3 in DNA: TGTGCCTGGATCGTCGGCTCTGGAAACACCATATATTTT. It translates to CAWIVGSGNTIYF. The chain has TRBV30 and TRBJ1-3; D is undetermined. Germline V gene data show CDR1 as GTSNPN and CDR2 as SVGIG (reference sequence). V was pared by 4 bases and J by 0 bases, with 7 bases between. The CDR3 loop spans 13 amino acids.

V and J are TRBV28 and TRBJ1-5; 9 bases align to TRBD1. The CDR3 totals 17 residues. J gave up 3 bases and V 3 bases, and 9 bases lay outside the gene matches. From germline, CDR1 is MDHEN and CDR2 SYDVKM. The CDR3 region is CASSFQLSQGANQPQHF. CDR3 sequence (DNA): TGTGCCAGCAGTTTTCAGCTGTCACAGGGGGCCAATCAGCCCCAGCATTTT.

The chain is built from TRBV20-1 and TRBJ2-2, with TRBD1 matching over 9 bases. V was clipped by 3 bases and J by 3 bases; unmatched bases: 17. Germline V gives CDR1 DFQATT, CDR2 SNEGSKA (reference sequence). This CDR3 is 19 amino acids long. The CDR3 DNA reads TGCAGTGCTAGTCTTCAGAAACCCGGGACAGGGTATTACACCGGGGAGCTGTTTTTT. Translating it yields CSASLQKPGTGYYTGELFF.

The chain uses TRBV19 and TRBJ1-5; 7 bases are shared with TRBD1. The germline V gene encodes CDR1 LNHDA and CDR2 SQIVND (reference sequence). The CDR3 is 13 amino acids. Unmatched junction bases numbered 6, after V lost 5 bases and J lost 8 bases. CDR3 loop: CASSPRTGEPQHF. Here the CDR3 DNA reads TGTGCCAGTAGTCCGCGGACAGGAGAGCCCCAGCATTTT.

The chain carries TRBV6-5 and TRBJ1-2; 7 nucleotides match TRBD1. Germline trimming cut 8 bases from V and 5 bases from J; bases unmatched to any gene: 8. Germline V lookup: CDR1 MNHEY, CDR2 SVGAGI. This CDR3 region has 13 residues. The chain's CDR3 is CASLLTGPYGYTF. In nucleotides, the CDR3 is TGTGCCAGCCTGCTGACAGGGCCATATGGCTACACCTTC.

The rearrangement links TRBV5-8 to TRBJ1-1; D might be TRBD1 (5 bases). The CDR3 sequence is 13 residues long. V lost 5 bases and J lost 2, with 10 bases in between. The germline V gene has CDR1 SGHTS and CDR2 YDEGEE. This CDR3 reads CASRRRGNTEAFF. The CDR3 coding sequence is TGTGCCAGCAGACGGAGGGGAAACACTGAAGCTTTCTTT.

The chain employs TRBV28 and TRBJ1-5; the match to TRBD1 covers 8 bases. J was trimmed by 0 bases and V by 5 bases; bases with no gene match: 18. Germline CDR1 MDHEN, CDR2 SYDVKM. The CDR3 totals 20 residues. The CDR3 region has the DNA TGTGCCAGCAGTGCAGACAGGGGCGAATTCTTATTATATAGCAATCAGCCCCAGCATTTT. Translation gives CASSADRGEFLLYSNQPQHF.

This clone has more than one count but fewer than ten. The chain links TRBV7-8 to TRBJ1-4; D call uncertain. The germline V gene encodes CDR1 SGHVS and CDR2 FQNEAQ. V was trimmed by 5 bases and J by 7 bases, leaving 20 bases between them. The CDR3 loop spans 16 amino acids. CDR3 sequence reads: CASSPRTGRRGEKLFF. The CDR3 DNA is TGTGCCAGCAGCCCACGAACGGGCAGGCGAGGTGAAAAACTGTTTTTT.

The chain links TRBV19 to TRBJ2-3; 8 bases align to TRBD1. The CDR3 extends over 16 amino acids. CDR1 LNHDA and CDR2 SQIVND come from the germline V gene (reference sequence). V was clipped by 3 bases and J by 1 base; unmatched bases: 6. CDR3 DNA: TGTGCCAGTAGTATTTACAGGGGGTACGGCACAGATACGCAGTATTTT. Its protein product is CASSIYRGYGTDTQYF.

V and J are TRBV2 and TRBJ2-4; the D is unclear. The CDR3 has 12 amino acids. Trimming removed 0 bases from V and 7 bases from J, with 4 bases in between. Germline V gene sequence: CDR1 SNHLY, CDR2 FYNNEI. The CDR3 protein is CASSEAGNIQYF. The CDR3 DNA is TGTGCCAGCAGTGAAGCAGGGAACATTCAGTACTTC.